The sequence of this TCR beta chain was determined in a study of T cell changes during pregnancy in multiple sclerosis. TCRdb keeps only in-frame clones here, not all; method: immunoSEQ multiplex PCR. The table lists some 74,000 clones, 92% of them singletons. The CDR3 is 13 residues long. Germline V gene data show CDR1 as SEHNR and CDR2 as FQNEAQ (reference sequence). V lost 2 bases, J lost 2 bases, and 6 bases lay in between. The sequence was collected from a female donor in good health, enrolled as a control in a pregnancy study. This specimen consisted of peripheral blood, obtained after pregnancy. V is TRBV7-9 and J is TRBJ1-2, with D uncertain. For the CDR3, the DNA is TGTGCCAGCAGCTTACCAGTGAACTATGGCTACACCTTC. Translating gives CASSLPVNYGYTF.